These 14 T cell receptor beta chains originate from one sample sequenced in a study of T cell changes during pregnancy in multiple sclerosis. Sequencing used immunoSEQ multiplex PCR; TCRdb keeps in-frame clones, though not all of them. This sample has about 40,000 clones, with around 89% found just once. The source material was CD4+ T cells from peripheral blood mononuclear cells, sampled after pregnancy. These receptor sequences come from a female donor with multiple sclerosis, enrolled in a pregnancy study.

This chain uses TRBV9 with TRBJ2-5; a possible D gene is TRBD1 (7 bases). The CDR3 is made up of 16 amino acids. V was clipped by 0 bases and J by 5 bases, with 17 bases between them. Per the germline V gene, CDR1 is SGDLS and CDR2 is YYNGEE. The CDR3 sequence is CASSVVGGGDFETQYF. The CDR3 nucleotides read TGTGCCAGCAGCGTAGTTGGAGGGGGCGATTTTGAGACCCAGTACTTC.

The rearrangement links TRBV11-2 to TRBJ1-1; tentatively, D is TRBD1 (6 bases). Trimming left V 1 base short and J 3 bases short, with 6 bases between. CDR1 SGHAT and CDR2 FQNNGV come from the germline V gene. The CDR3 length is 13 residues. The CDR3, as DNA: TGTGCCAGCAGCTTAGGGGGGCACACTGAAGCTTTCTTT. It translates to CASSLGGHTEAFF.

The CDR3 DNA follows: TGCGCCAGCAGCTTAGCGCAGCCCCTCTATGGCTACACCTTC. This sequence encodes CASSLAQPLYGYTF. The chain uses TRBV5-1 and TRBJ1-2; D is ambiguous. The V and J ends lost 2 bases and 4 bases respectively, with 12 bases between them. The CDR3 extends over 14 amino acids. Germline values: CDR1 SGHRS, CDR2 YFSETQ. Looking up the rest from reference TRBV5-1 and TRBJ1-2 gives the full variable domain: KAGVTQTPRYLIKTRGQQVTLSCSPISGHRSVSWYQQTPGQGLQFLFEYFSETQRNKGNFPGRFSGRQFSNSRSEMNVSTLELGDSALYLCASSLAQPLYGYTFGSGTRLTVV.

The chain couples TRBV4-1 to TRBJ1-2; D ambiguous. The V end lost 0 bases, the J end lost 7 bases, and 15 bases lay between the germline ends. The CDR3 loop spans 15 amino acids. Per the germline V gene, CDR1 is MGHRA and CDR2 is YSYEKL. The CDR3 DNA reads as TGCGCCAGCAGCCAAGAAGGGCTCGGGGAAGGTGGCTACACCTTC. It translates to CASSQEGLGEGGYTF.

The CDR3 coding sequence is TGTGCCATCAGTGAGTTCGGACAGGGGAGCTCAGATACGCAGTATTTT. As protein: CAISEFGQGSSDTQYF. The rearrangement joins TRBV10-3 to TRBJ2-3; TRBD1 matches at 9 bases. Germline values: CDR1 ENHRY, CDR2 SYGVKD. This CDR3 is built from 16 residues. Trimming at V came to 1 base and at J to 4 bases, leaving 6 bases not matched to a gene.

This clone was seen once. The J gene is TRBJ1-2, the V gene TRBV6-6, with D possibly being TRBD1 (6 bases). V was trimmed by 6 bases and J by 2 bases, leaving 10 bases between them. Germline-derived CDR1 and CDR2 are MNHNY and SVGAGI (reference sequence). This CDR3 is built from 13 residues. In nucleotides, the CDR3 is TGTGCCAGCAGCAGTCAGGGGAACTATGGCTACACCTTC. It yields the protein CASSSQGNYGYTF.

The gene calls are TRBV27 and TRBJ2-2; unclear D gene. V lost 2 bases and J lost 2, with 12 bases in between. The germline gives CDR1 MNHEY, CDR2 SMNVEV (reference sequence). This CDR3 region has 16 residues. CDR3 in amino acids: CASSLEGRQNTGELFF. The DNA for the CDR3 is TGTGCCAGCAGTTTAGAAGGCAGGCAAAACACCGGGGAGCTGTTTTTT.

The CDR3 nucleotides read TGTGCCAGCAGTGCAAGCGGGAGGCCACCCTTCTACGAGCAGTACTTC. This codes for CASSASGRPPFYEQYF. V usage is TRBV6-6 and J usage is TRBJ2-7, with 9 nucleotides matching TRBD2. V was clipped by 5 bases and J by 3 bases; unmatched bases: 11. This CDR3 contains 16 residues. In germline, CDR1 is MNHNY, CDR2 SVGAGI (reference sequence).

The chain recombines TRBV5-1 with TRBJ1-2; TRBD1 aligns across 10 bases. This CDR3 has 19 residues. The V and J ends lost 4 bases and 4 bases, in that order; junction bases with no gene match: 19. Germline CDR1 SGHRS, CDR2 YFSETQ. The CDR3 DNA is TGCGCCAGCAGCCAATTGGTGGGACAGGGGTTGAATTGGGCCTATGGCTACACCTTC. It translates to CASSQLVGQGLNWAYGYTF.

The rearrangement joins TRBV9 to TRBJ2-1; the D gene is possibly TRBD2 (6 bases). V was shortened by 1 base and J by 6 bases, with 14 bases between the two germline ends. This CDR3 spans 15 amino acids. Germline V gives CDR1 SGDLS, CDR2 YYNGEE. This chain's CDR3 is CASSVLASALNEQFF. CDR3 sequence (DNA): TGTGCCAGCAGCGTATTGGCTAGCGCCCTCAATGAGCAGTTCTTC.

The rearrangement links TRBV5-1 to TRBJ2-1; D perhaps matches TRBD1 (7 bases). Germline loops: CDR1 SGHRS, CDR2 YFSETQ. V lost 0 bases, J lost 8 bases, and 15 bases lay in between. The CDR3 is 15 residues long. The CDR3 DNA reads as TGCGCCAGCAGCTTGGAGGGCAGGGGGGTCGATGAGCAGTTCTTC. Translating gives CASSLEGRGVDEQFF.

The chain employs TRBV12-1 and TRBJ1-5; the table gives TRBD1 as D, unverified against the DNA. TRBV12-1 is termed a pseudogene. The CDR3 sequence is 19 residues long. CDR3 sequence (DNA): TGTGCCAGCAGCTCCAGCTCCAAGGCAGACAGGGAAAGCAATCAGCCCCAGCATTTT. It yields the protein CASSSSSKADRESNQPQHF.

The chain recombines TRBV30 with TRBJ1-4, with a possible D match to TRBD1 (5 bases). The CDR3 contains 13 residues. Trimming cost V 7 bases and J 5 bases, with 14 bases left between them. Per germline, CDR1 GTSNPN and CDR2 SVGIG (reference sequence). The CDR3 loop is CASRQGLNEKLFF. CDR3 bases: TGTGCCTCCAGGCAGGGCCTAAATGAAAAACTGTTTTTT.

This clone was detected once. The chain couples TRBV6-4 to TRBJ1-5, with 8 bases lining up with TRBD1. The germline V gene encodes CDR1 MRHNA and CDR2 SNTAGT. The CDR3 is 13 amino acids. Trimming cost V 5 bases and J 5 bases; bases outside gene matches: 2. The CDR3 reads CASSLTGDQPQHF. The DNA of the CDR3 is TGTGCCAGCAGTTTGACAGGGGATCAGCCCCAGCATTTT.